This TCR beta chain was profiled in a study of blood T cells in healthy people across ages. This clonotype has only a few counts. This CDR3 spans 14 amino acids. Germline V gene data show CDR1 as KGHDR and CDR2 as SFDVKD. The V end was cut by 2 bases, the J end by 10 bases, with 16 bases between. Then a second PCR, running about 7 to 11 cycles, was carried out with a sample-barcoded 5' primer and a J-beta primer mix. One entry per CDR3 protein results from TCRdb running MiXCR on the 5' RACE reads. The sample yields roughly 650,000 distinct CDR3 sequences, roughly 32% seen once. This TCR derives from a woman older than 75 in good health. Input material: blood. This sequence joins TRBV24-1 and TRBJ1-2; D unresolved. The CDR3 region is CATSDSRTALSYTF. The CDR3 nucleotides read TGTGCCACCAGTGATTCCCGGACGGCTCTATCCTACACCTTC.